This T cell receptor (beta chain) was sequenced during a study of T cell repertoires in cytomegalovirus infection. The CDR3 loop spans 12 amino acids. Trimming removed 0 bases at V and 15 bases at J, with 12 bases between. Germline values: CDR1 MNHGY, CDR2 SAAAGT. From the reads, TCRdb called clonotypes with MiXCR, one entry per CDR3 protein. The repertoire holds 150,000 to 200,000 distinct CDR3 sequences, with under 15% as singletons. The clonotype was recovered from a human donor in good health (CMV status not recorded). Some clones in this sample may be carry-over from other donors' samples. Sequencing input: PBMCs. J is TRBJ2-1 and V is TRBV6-8; either TRBD1 or TRBD2 may supply D (6 bases each). Here the CDR3 reads CASSYSGGFWFF. In DNA form, the CDR3 reads TGTGCCAGCAGTTACTCCGGGGGCTTTTGGTTCTTC.